This T cell receptor (beta chain) was found in a study of spatial heterogeneity in lung cancer. Study-wide context: Every unique TCR and UMI combination, on average, appeared more than ten times in raw reads.

This clonotype has a count of ten or more. Individually, TCR cDNA molecules were each labelled with a unique molecular identifier. TCRdb re-called the 5' RACE reads with MiXCR, one entry per CDR3 protein. The sample lists some 8,000 distinct CDR3 sequences, roughly 5.4% seen once, with 39% in the top ten. This CDR3 is 14 amino acids long. Trimming took 3 bases from V and 0 from J, leaving 9 bases between them. Per the germline V gene, CDR1 is LGHNA and CDR2 is YSLEER. Time point given: sample taken at primary tumor resection. Sequencing covered unsorted whole RNA taken from tumor, nontumor lung or frozen PBMC.

This chain uses TRBV4-3 with TRBJ2-7; D is possibly TRBD1 or TRBD2 (5 bases each). The specimen comprised PBMCs, sampled at surgery. The TCR was taken from a male donor with early-stage non-small cell lung cancer. For the CDR3, the DNA is TGCGCCAGCAGCCAGGGGACCCTCTCCTACGAGCAGTACTTC. Protein product: CASSQGTLSYEQYF.